The 10 T cell receptor beta chains below come from one sample, sequenced in a study of cytomegalovirus exposure and HLA in healthy donors. Use of 60 Vbeta and 13 Jbeta primers characterized the PCR. Repertoires were generated with immunoSEQ multiplex PCR, while TCRdb's copy carries only in-frame clones and drops some. The sample includes some 160,000 clones, roughly 85% of them seen just once. The source material was PBMCs. These receptors all stem from a man younger than 40 in good health and CMV-seropositive.

The chain links TRBV2 to TRBJ2-7; TRBD2 is a possible D gene (5 bases). From germline, CDR1 is SNHLY and CDR2 FYNNEI. There are 14 residues in the CDR3. V was pared by 9 bases and J by 6 bases, with 21 bases between. The CDR3 reads CASSMDRGIGEQYV. Written as DNA, the CDR3 is TGTGCCAGTTCGATGGACCGGGGAATTGGCGAGCAGTACGTC.

Here the CDR3 DNA reads TGTGCCAGCAGTGAGTCCTCCCCTTACAATGAGCAGTTCTTC. Its protein product is CASSESSPYNEQFF. The rearrangement uses TRBV25-1 and TRBJ2-1; D uncertain. The V end lost 3 bases, the J end lost 4 bases, and 10 bases lay between the germline ends. Germline V CDR1 and CDR2: MGHDK, SYGVNS. The CDR3 sequence is 14 residues long.

This clone was recorded a few times. V usage is TRBV5-1 and J usage is TRBJ1-1; no clear D. Germline lookup yields CDR1 SGHRS and CDR2 YFSETQ. The V end was cut by 4 bases, the J end by 2 bases, with 9 bases between. The CDR3 extends over 13 amino acids. This CDR3 is CASSVDTNTEAFF. The DNA for the CDR3 is TGCGCCAGCAGCGTTGACACTAACACTGAAGCTTTCTTT.

The chain combines TRBV14 with TRBJ1-2; D may be TRBD1 (5 bases). The V and J ends lost 1 base and 4 bases respectively, with 7 bases between them. This CDR3 is 13 amino acids long. Germline assignment: CDR1 SGHDN and CDR2 FVKESK. CDR3 bases: TGTGCCAGCAGCCAAGGGGACTCCTATGGCTACACCTTC. Residues: CASSQGDSYGYTF.

The chain uses TRBV5-1 and TRBJ2-7; the match to TRBD2 covers 9 bases. The CDR3 spans 13 residues. Looked up from germline, CDR1 is SGHRS and CDR2 is YFSETQ. With 1 base clipped from V and 6 bases from J, the junction kept 2 bases outside the gene matches. The CDR3, as DNA: TGCGCCAGCAGCTTGACTAGCGGGCTCGAGCAGTACTTC. This gives the protein CASSLTSGLEQYF.

The chain couples TRBV5-6 to TRBJ1-1, with 10 bases aligning to TRBD1. The CDR3 spans 16 residues. Unmatched junction bases numbered 5, after V lost 2 bases and J lost 1 base. Germline V gene sequence: CDR1 SGHDT, CDR2 YYEEEE. CDR3 sequence reads: CASSLGQGESNTEAFF. For the CDR3, the DNA is TGTGCCAGCAGCTTAGGACAGGGGGAATCGAACACTGAAGCTTTCTTT.

The chain recombines TRBV4-2 with TRBJ2-1, with D possibly matching TRBD2 (6 bases). Trimming shortened V by 3 bases and J by 8 bases, and 14 bases separated the two germline ends. Germline CDR1 is LGHNA and CDR2 is YNFKEQ. CDR3 length equals 14 residues. The DNA of the CDR3 is TGTGCCAGCAGCCACTCAACTAGCTCCGATGAGCAGTTCTTC. Translating gives CASSHSTSSDEQFF.

The CDR3 reads CATTDGQGVERYF. CDR3 bases: TGTGCCACTACAGACGGACAGGGAGTGGAGAGATACTTC. This sequence joins TRBV2 and TRBJ2-7; 8 bases align to TRBD1. Germline CDR1 is SNHLY and CDR2 is FYNNEI. With V trimmed by 10 bases and J by 13 bases, 18 bases remained unmatched. The CDR3 loop spans 13 amino acids.

There are a few counts of this clone. The gene calls are TRBV7-6 and TRBJ2-1, with 8 bases that match TRBD2. This CDR3 has 15 residues. The trim removed 1 base at V and 6 bases at J, leaving 5 bases unmatched. CDR1 is SGHVS and CDR2 is FNYEAQ in the germline V gene. The CDR3 spells CASSLDRTSGNEQFF. The CDR3 DNA follows: TGTGCCAGCAGCTTAGATAGAACTAGCGGCAATGAGCAGTTCTTC.

V gene TRBV18 combines with J gene TRBJ2-1; 11 bases are shared with TRBD1. The CDR3 runs 15 residues. J was trimmed by 7 bases and V by 1 base; bases with no gene match: 3. In germline, CDR1 is KGHSH, CDR2 LQKENI. CDR3 region: CASSPLGTGGNEQFF. The CDR3 DNA sequence: TGTGCCAGCTCACCACTAGGGACAGGGGGTAATGAGCAGTTCTTC.